This T cell receptor (beta chain) was identified during a study of lymphopenia after photon versus proton radiotherapy. From germline, CDR1 is MNHNS and CDR2 SASEGT. This CDR3 contains 13 residues. V was trimmed by 7 bases and J by 0 bases, leaving 9 bases between them. This table comes from immunoSEQ multiplex PCR, and its TCRdb copy is limited to in-frame clones, with some not included. The repertoire holds fewer than 25,000 clones, with 85% to 95% as singletons. The specimen was peripheral blood, collected from a patient treated with proton-based radiotherapy. This receptor was taken from a woman aged 70-85 years with pancreatic cancer. Some clones in this sample may be carry-over from other donors' samples. The chain joins TRBV6-1 to TRBJ1-1; D may be TRBD1 (6 bases). In nucleotides, the CDR3 is TGTGCCAGCAAAAGGGGGTTGAACACTGAAGCTTTCTTT. It yields the protein CASKRGLNTEAFF.